This T cell receptor (beta chain) was recorded in a study of T-cell reconstitution after alpha-beta-depleted transplantation in children. This clonotype was detected only a few times. The antigen is not known. Study results and caveats: The study traced high day-60 TCRbeta diversity in some patients to surviving recipient T cells and thymic progenitors. Fresh T-cell production supplied most of the T-cell counts and diversity seen one year after transplant. After transplant, at about two months, alpha-beta T cells were reportedly derived from several hundred expanded graft clones.

The TCRbeta library incorporated unique molecular identifiers. TCRdb ran MiXCR on the PCR reads and lists one entry per CDR3 protein. Of hundreds of thousands of distinct CDR3 sequences detected, around 13% appear once; the ten largest clones hold about 0.79%. V shed 1 base and J shed 3 bases, with 10 bases lying between them. This CDR3 is built from 14 residues. Germline V gives CDR1 SGHRS, CDR2 YFSETQ. This specimen consisted of PBMCs, obtained before TCRalphabeta/CD19-depleted stem cell transplant. The TCR originated in a girl aged 2-10 years with congenital amegakaryocytic thrombocytopenia, due to receive a stem cell transplant. The chain employs TRBV5-1 and TRBJ2-5, with unresolved D. CDR3 sequence (DNA): TGCGCCAGCAGCTTGTGGTGGGGAAAAGAGACCCAGTACTTC. Encoded protein: CASSLWWGKETQYF.